Presented here are 19 T cell receptor beta chains from one specimen sequenced in a study of T cells expressing NK-cell markers. TCRdb reprocessed the 5' RACE reads, keeping one entry per CDR3 protein, no DNA. The sample table sets out under 500,000 distinct CDR3 sequences. The sample consisted of blood T cells: a sorted CD56 or NKG2C T cell subset, CD4+ or CD8+ T cells, or bulk PBMC T cells (not recorded which). These receptors all come from a woman aged 18 to 75 in good health.

This chain links TRBV5-4 with TRBJ2-1; TCRdb reports TRBD2, a call that lacks DNA to check it against. The CDR3 extends over 16 amino acids. Germline CDR1 and CDR2: SGHNT and YYREEE (reference sequence). The CDR3 is CASSLLVSSSYNEQFF.

The chain is built from TRBV3-1 and TRBJ2-2; without DNA, the TCRdb call of TRBD2 cannot be checked. This CDR3 contains 15 residues. Germline V gene data show CDR1 as LGHDT and CDR2 as YNNKEL (reference sequence). CDR3 sequence reads: CASSQVAGESGELFF.

V usage is TRBV5-1 and J usage is TRBJ2-2; TCRdb proposes TRBD1, but this gene call is untestable without DNA. This CDR3 region has 18 residues. Germline loops: CDR1 SGHRS, CDR2 YFSETQ. The chain's CDR3 is CASSLEPPGQRNTGELFF.

The chain uses TRBV20-1 and TRBJ2-3; lacking DNA, the TRBD1 call made by TCRdb goes unchecked. This CDR3 spans 14 amino acids. Germline values: CDR1 DFQATT, CDR2 SNEGSKA (reference sequence). This CDR3 is CSAPFPGGTDTQYF.

The J gene is TRBJ2-2, the V gene TRBV12-3 or TRBV12-4. The CDR3 spans 13 residues. CDR3 loop: CASSLEGTGELFF.

The chain is built from TRBV5-6 and TRBJ2-1; as DNA is missing, the TRBD1 call by TCRdb cannot be tested. This CDR3 region has 16 residues. Germline assignment: CDR1 SGHDT and CDR2 YYEEEE. CDR3 in amino acids: CASRWAFSWGANEQFF.

The V and J genes are TRBV7-8 and TRBJ1-6; TCRdb indicates TRBD1, and absent DNA this call remains unverified. Germline values: CDR1 SGHVS, CDR2 FQNEAQ. The CDR3 totals 14 residues. The CDR3: CASSSLGRDSPLHF.

The genes are TRBV4-3 and TRBJ1-1; TCRdb reports TRBD1, a call that lacks DNA to check it against. The length of the CDR3 is 16 residues. Germline CDR1 reads LGHNA; CDR2 reads YSLEER. The chain's CDR3 is CASSQVTDRPNTEAFF.

J is TRBJ2-7 and V is TRBV4-2; no DNA is available, so the TRBD1 call from TCRdb remains unchecked. CDR1 is LGHNA and CDR2 is YNFKEQ in the germline V gene. This CDR3 has 16 residues. Here the CDR3 reads CASSHVGDRGWYEQYF.

The rearrangement links TRBV4-1 to TRBJ1-2; the D call from TCRdb, TRBD1, cannot be confirmed without DNA. The length of the CDR3 is 15 residues. Germline loops: CDR1 MGHRA, CDR2 YSYEKL. This chain's CDR3 is CASSQGDRGDYGYTF.

V is TRBV19 and J is TRBJ2-1; the TRBD2 assignment by TCRdb is unverifiable without DNA. This CDR3 spans 13 amino acids. Germline V lookup: CDR1 LNHDA, CDR2 SQIVND (reference sequence). The CDR3 spells CATTPGTLNEQFF.

The V and J genes are TRBV12-3 or TRBV12-4 and TRBJ1-4. The CDR3 has 11 residues. CDR3 region: CASSLREKLFF.

The chain combines TRBV5-1 with TRBJ2-7; the TCRdb call, TRBD1, lacks DNA for checking. Germline CDR1 reads SGHRS; CDR2 reads YFSETQ. The CDR3 covers 15 residues. CDR3 residues: CASSADRARTYEQYF.

This chain connects TRBV28 to TRBJ2-1; TCRdb selects TRBD1, and the lack of DNA leaves this call unchecked. CDR3 length: 16 amino acids. Per germline, CDR1 MDHEN and CDR2 SYDVKM. The CDR3 loop reads CASSTSHTGDDNEQFF.

J is TRBJ2-3 and V is TRBV11-2; TCRdb picks TRBD2, but there is no DNA to check that call. CDR1 SGHAT and CDR2 FQNNGV come from the germline V gene. This CDR3 is 18 amino acids long. CDR3 residues: CASSLRNVAGGYTDTQYF.

The V gene is TRBV6-2 or TRBV6-3, the J gene TRBJ2-5; lacking DNA, the TRBD2 call made by TCRdb goes unchecked. The CDR3 is 15 amino acids. Germline loops: CDR1 MNHEY, CDR2 SVGEGT. The CDR3 loop reads CASSASAGGGKTQYF.

This chain links TRBV7-9 with TRBJ2-1; without DNA, the TCRdb call of TRBD1 cannot be checked. From germline, CDR1 is SEHNR and CDR2 FQNEAQ (reference sequence). The CDR3 sequence is 17 residues long. CDR3 protein: CASSLAGPGRRNNEQFF.

This rearrangement joins TRBV6-1 to TRBJ1-6; TCRdb lists TRBD1, though no DNA is available to test this call. This CDR3 spans 14 amino acids. Per the germline V gene, CDR1 is MNHNS and CDR2 is SASEGT. This chain's CDR3 is CASSQQGRNSPLHF.

This rearrangement joins TRBV27 to TRBJ2-3; the TCRdb D gene call, TRBD1, has no DNA to confirm it. The germline V gene has CDR1 MNHEY and CDR2 SMNVEV (reference sequence). This CDR3 comprises 15 residues. The CDR3 protein is CASERGTALQDTQYF.